This TCR beta chain was identified in a study of T cell repertoires in cytomegalovirus infection. About the research overall: Public TCR beta signatures provided an indication of both CMV infection and a matching HLA type.

As to this clonotype: The antigen is unknown.

V was clipped by 2 bases and J by 6 bases; unmatched bases: 2. This CDR3 has 14 amino acids. MiXCR, run by TCRdb on the reads, gives a single entry per CDR3 protein. The sample contains about 52,000 distinct CDR3 sequences, 15% to 20% of which appear only once. Broader study findings: Ex vivo, HLA-C-restricted CMV-specific TCR beta clonotypes prevailed over the rest of the response. Carriage of CMV together with the relevant HLA was identifiable through cumulative public TCR beta family frequency.

This chain connects TRBV12-3 or TRBV12-4 to TRBJ2-1, with 9 bases lining up with TRBD2. This TCR was recovered from a human donor in good health (CMV status not recorded). Some clones in this sample may be carry-over from other donors' samples. This material consisted of CD8+ T cells from cultured PBMCs, taken from culture after CMV antigen stimulation. CDR3 sequence: CASSLSSGTNEQFF. The CDR3 nucleotides are TGTGCCAGCAGTTTATCTAGCGGGACCAATGAGCAGTTCTTC.